A single sample gave rise to the 4 T cell receptor beta chains below, sequenced in a study of OX40 agonist ivuxolimab in advanced cancers. Assay: immunoSEQ multiplex PCR; the TCRdb copy retains only in-frame clones and omits some. The sample lists around 30,000 clones; approximately 78% were seen once. The sample consisted of CD4+ or CD8+ T cells sorted from blood, taken in a trial of the OX40 agonist ivuxolimab. These receptors came from an adult with an advanced solid tumor such as melanoma, head and neck, liver or kidney cancer.

V is TRBV2 and J is TRBJ1-2; 10 bases are shared with TRBD1. This CDR3 has 14 residues. V dropped 4 bases and J dropped 6; count of bases not matched to a gene: 5. Germline CDR1 reads SNHLY; CDR2 reads FYNNEI. The CDR3 bases are TGTGCCAGCAGTGGGACAGGGGGAATCAATGGCTACACCTTC. Translated: CASSGTGGINGYTF.

The V and J genes are TRBV7-6 and TRBJ2-2, with 8 bases aligning to TRBD1. CDR1 is SGHVS, CDR2 FNYEAQ, per germline. The CDR3 has 15 residues. V lost 2 bases and J lost 3; bases outside the gene matches: 2. CDR3 nucleotides: TGTGCCAGCAGCTTACGGACAGGGTACACCGGGGAGCTGTTTTTT. Its translation: CASSLRTGYTGELFF.

This clone was found once. The chain is built from TRBV2 and TRBJ2-5; 7 bases line up with TRBD2. The CDR3 contains 14 residues. Trimming took 9 bases from V and 5 from J; bases not matched to a gene: 12. The germline V gene has CDR1 SNHLY and CDR2 FYNNEI. The CDR3 here is CASKRDLPEETQYF. DNA of the CDR3: TGTGCCAGTAAGCGGGACCTACCAGAGGAGACCCAGTACTTC. Filled out from reference TRBV2 and TRBJ2-5, the complete variable domain reads EPEVTQTPSHQVTQMGQEVILRCVPISNHLYFYWYRQILGQKVEFLVSFYNNEISEKSEIFDDQFSVERPDGSNFTLKIRSTKLEDSAMYFCASKRDLPEETQYFGPGTRLLVL.

CDR3 nucleotide sequence: TGTGCCAGCAGCCAGGGGACTAGCGGTTGGGGTGAGCAGTTCTTC. Translating it yields CASSQGTSGWGEQFF. The V and J genes are TRBV7-2 and TRBJ2-1; 11 bases match TRBD2. Unmatched junction bases numbered 9, after V lost 5 bases and J lost 9 bases. The CDR3 spans 15 residues. The germline V gene has CDR1 SGHTA and CDR2 FQGNSA.